This T cell receptor (beta chain) was captured in a study of tumor-infiltrating lymphocytes in primary liver carcinoma. The source material, about 18-31 mg of unsorted bulk tissue, was used to co-extract RNA and DNA. cDNA specific to TCR beta was made from 500 ng of total RNA, with a constant-region primer employed for priming. TCR beta libraries came from three nested multiplex PCR rounds using slightly modified ARM-PCR. Each of the first two PCR rounds ran approximately 11 cycles with TRBV1-TRBV30 forward and C-beta reverse primers. TCRdb re-derived calls from the multiplex PCR reads in MiXCR, one entry per CDR3 protein. The data show about 99,000 distinct CDR3 sequences, more than 65% seen once. The CDR3 totals 13 residues. With 2 bases removed from V and 4 bases from J, the gap between germline ends came to 8 bases. This clonotype appeared many times.

Sequencing was performed on liver tumor tissue from sampling region 5. The subset: tumor region T5, tumor centre. The chain is built from TRBV12-3 or TRBV12-4 and TRBJ1-1; no firm D call. The receptor's source is a woman aged 55 to 70 with primary liver carcinoma and hepatitis B virus infection. CDR3 region: CASSLRVSTEAFF. DNA for the CDR3: TGTGCCAGCAGTTTACGTGTCAGCACTGAAGCTTTCTTT.